This passage covers 3 T cell receptor beta chains from one sample sequenced in a study of shared clonotypes between healthy human individuals. TCRdb's copy holds only in-frame clones and misses some; the assay was immunoSEQ multiplex PCR. The sample holds 2 million to 3 million clones; around 90% are singletons and the top ten take around 0.14%. Sequencing used naive CD4+ T cells sorted from blood. Noted subset: CD45RA+ positively selected. The source of these receptors is a man aged 18 to 30 in good health.

CDR3 loop: CASSSRHSGANVLTF. DNA for the CDR3: TGTGCCAGCAGTTCCCGTCACTCTGGGGCCAACGTCCTGACTTTC. V gene TRBV6-6 combines with J gene TRBJ2-6; no reliable D call. Trimming removed 4 bases from V and 0 bases from J, with 7 bases in between. There are 15 residues in the CDR3. Per germline, CDR1 MNHNY and CDR2 SVGAGI (reference sequence).

The chain employs TRBV30 and TRBJ2-1, with TRBD1 matching over 8 bases. V gave up 5 bases and J gave up 5 bases; unmatched junction bases: 5. The CDR3 has 13 amino acids. Germline CDR1 GTSNPN, CDR2 SVGIG (reference sequence). CDR3 amino acids: CAWEGQGDNEQFF. Written as DNA, the CDR3 is TGTGCCTGGGAAGGACAGGGCGACAATGAGCAGTTCTTC.

A remark on this clone: Other DNA sequences within the sample encode an identical CDR3. This chain links TRBV19 with TRBJ2-7, with 7 bases identical to TRBD1. The CDR3 extends over 14 amino acids. The germline gives CDR1 LNHDA, CDR2 SQIVND (reference sequence). J lost 2 bases, V lost 4 bases, and 5 bases had no gene match. The CDR3 nucleotides are TGTGCCAGTAGTACCCGACAGGGTACCTACGAGCAGTACTTC. Its translation is CASSTRQGTYEQYF.